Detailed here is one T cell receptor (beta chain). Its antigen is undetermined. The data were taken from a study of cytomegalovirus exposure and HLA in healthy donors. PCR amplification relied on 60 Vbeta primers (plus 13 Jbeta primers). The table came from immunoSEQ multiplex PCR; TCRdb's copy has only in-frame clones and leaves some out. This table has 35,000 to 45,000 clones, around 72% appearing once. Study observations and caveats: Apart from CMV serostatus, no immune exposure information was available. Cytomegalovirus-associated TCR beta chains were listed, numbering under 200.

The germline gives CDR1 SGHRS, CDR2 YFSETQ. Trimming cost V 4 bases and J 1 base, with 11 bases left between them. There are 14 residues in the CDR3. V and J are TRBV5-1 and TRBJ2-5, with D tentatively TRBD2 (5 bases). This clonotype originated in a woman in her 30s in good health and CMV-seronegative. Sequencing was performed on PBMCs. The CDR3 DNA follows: TGCGCCAGCAGCCCTGGTGGAGGCCAAGAGACCCAGTACTTC. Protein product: CASSPGGGQETQYF.